This T cell receptor beta chain was found in a study of blood T cells in healthy people across ages. In germline, CDR1 is MNHEY, CDR2 SVGEGT. This CDR3 spans 14 amino acids. V lost 3 bases, J lost 4 bases, and 12 bases lay in between. Alongside a J-beta primer mix, a sample-barcoded 5' primer served in a second PCR lasting about 7 to 12 cycles. A template-switch adaptor with 12 random nucleotides tagged each cDNA molecule. One entry per CDR3 protein, called by TCRdb with MiXCR from the 5' RACE reads. The sample records around 750,000 distinct CDR3 sequences, around half being singletons. Findings and limits, study-wide: Per million T cells, TCR beta diversity dropped about linearly as age rose.

Worth noting for this clonotype: The target antigen is unknown.

This TCR was sampled from a man older than 75 in good health. J is TRBJ1-2 and V is TRBV6-2 or TRBV6-3; D not resolved. The material sequenced was blood. CDR3 coding DNA: TGTGCCAGCAGTTATACCGGCAGCCTCTATGGCTACACCTTC. Encoded protein: CASSYTGSLYGYTF.